The 9 T cell receptor beta chains below all came from one sample that was sequenced in a study of human T cells and chemical hapten exposure. MiXCR was run by TCRdb on the RACE reads, yielding one entry per CDR3 protein. The sample holds tens of thousands of distinct CDR3 sequences, 11% seen once. Time point: patch test 3, about 24 weeks after DPC sensitization. Described treatment: therapeutic diphenylcyclopropenone sensitization with weekly scalp DPC. The source was whole blood, collected in connection with sensitization to the hapten diphenylcyclopropenone (DPC). All receptors derive from a woman aged 50 to 65 with alopecia areata. Some clones in this sample may be carry-over from other donors' samples.

This clonotype was observed at least ten times. This chain uses TRBV4-1 with TRBJ2-7, with D possibly TRBD1 on 6 matching bases. V lost 4 bases and J lost 3, with 10 bases in between. Germline-derived CDR1 and CDR2 are MGHRA and YSYEKL. This CDR3 comprises 13 residues. The CDR3, as DNA: TGCGCCAGCAGCCGACTACAGGGCTACGAGCAGTACTTC. Translating it yields CASSRLQGYEQYF.

This clonotype was detected ten times or more. The chain uses TRBV29-1 and TRBJ1-1; D is ambiguous. Trimming left V 7 bases short and J 4 bases short, with 16 bases between. CDR1 is SQVTM, CDR2 ANQGSEA, per germline. CDR3 length: 13 residues. The CDR3 is CSGAQTLGTEAFF. The CDR3 DNA follows: TGCAGCGGAGCACAGACCCTGGGCACTGAAGCTTTCTTT.

Many counts were recorded for this clonotype. The genes are TRBV11-2 and TRBJ2-7; D is perhaps TRBD2 (5 bases). This CDR3 has 15 amino acids. Between the trimmed V and J ends, which lost 1 base and 0 bases, there was a span of 10 bases. Germline loops: CDR1 SGHAT, CDR2 FQNNGV. CDR3 bases: TGTGCCAGCAGCTTAGGGGATGGGAGCTCCTACGAGCAGTACTTC. This codes for CASSLGDGSSYEQYF.

This clonotype has ten or more counts. The chain has TRBV5-1 and TRBJ1-5; D perhaps matches TRBD1 (5 bases). Trimming removed 2 bases from V and 9 bases from J, with 9 bases in between. This CDR3 is built from 12 residues. Germline CDR1 and CDR2: SGHRS and YFSETQ. The CDR3 nucleotides read TGCGCCAGCAGCTTAGATCAGGGGCCCCAGCATTTT. Translation gives CASSLDQGPQHF.

In its sample, this clonotype was seen many times. Germline is not matched at one junction end, which may reflect a read error. V gene TRBV10-3 combines with J gene TRBJ2-5; 9 positions agree with TRBD2. The germline V gene has CDR1 ENHRY and CDR2 SYGVKD. This CDR3 spans 15 amino acids. The CDR3 region has the DNA TGTGCCATCAGAGGTAGCGGGAGCTCCCAAAAGACCCAGTACTTC. As protein: CAIRGSGSSQKTQYF.

The V and J genes are TRBV12-3 or TRBV12-4 and TRBJ2-1; TRBD2 agrees at 14 bases. Trimming cost V 10 bases and J 9 bases; bases outside gene matches: 11. The CDR3 contains 15 residues. CDR3 coding DNA: TGTGCCACCGCAGGGACTAGCGGGAGTGTGAGTGAGCAGTTCTTC. Translated, it gives CATAGTSGSVSEQFF.

This clonotype was detected many times. The V and J genes are TRBV6-2 or TRBV6-3 and TRBJ1-5; D call uncertain. The V gene lost 5 bases and the J gene lost 4 bases, with 12 bases spanning the gap. The CDR3 spans 14 residues. Germline V CDR1 and CDR2: MNHEY, SVGEGT. The CDR3 bases are TGTGCCAGCAGTACCTGGGGTGTAAATCAGCCCCAGCATTTT. Amino acid sequence: CASSTWGVNQPQHF.

The table lists this clonotype with a few counts. J is TRBJ1-1 and V is TRBV29-1, with D unclear. Per germline, CDR1 SQVTM and CDR2 ANQGSEA. The CDR3 contains 14 residues. The V and J ends lost 5 bases and 1 base respectively, with 14 bases between them. The CDR3 sequence: CSVYLWQPNTEAFF. In nucleotides, the CDR3 is TGCAGCGTTTATCTCTGGCAACCGAACACTGAAGCTTTCTTT. Looking up the rest from reference TRBV29-1 and TRBJ1-1 gives the full variable domain: SAVISQKPSRDICQRGTSLTIQCQVDSQVTMMFWYRQQPGQSLTLIATANQGSEATYESGFVIDKFPISRPNLTFSTLTVSNMSPEDSSIYLCSVYLWQPNTEAFFGQGTRLTVV.

The chain has TRBV20-1 and TRBJ2-7, with D perhaps TRBD2 (6 bases). Trimming removed 3 bases from V and 1 base from J, with 13 bases in between. Germline assignment: CDR1 DFQATT and CDR2 SNEGSKA (reference sequence). The CDR3 runs 14 residues. The CDR3 protein is CSARRDGGSYEQYF. CDR3 nucleotides: TGCAGTGCTAGGCGGGACGGAGGGTCCTACGAGCAGTACTTC.